Listed here are 14 T cell receptor beta chains from one sample, sequenced in a study of OX40 agonist ivuxolimab in advanced cancers. Assay used: immunoSEQ multiplex PCR; TCRdb lists only in-frame clones, some missing. The data contain about 14,000 clones, 80% of them seen just once; the ten biggest clones take up 14%. The starting material was CD4+ or CD8+ T cells sorted from blood, obtained in a trial of the OX40 agonist ivuxolimab. These receptors were obtained from an adult with an advanced solid tumor such as melanoma, head and neck, liver or kidney cancer.

The V and J genes are TRBV29-1 and TRBJ1-2; 8 nucleotides line up with TRBD1. CDR3 size: 11 residues. The V segment lost 3 bases and the J segment 7 bases; nucleotides outside the gene matches: 1. Germline V gene lookup returns CDR1 SQVTM and CDR2 ANQGSEA. In nucleotides, the CDR3 is TGCAGCGTTGACGACAGGGGTGGCTACACCTTC. Translated: CSVDDRGGYTF.

The rearrangement joins TRBV7-9 to TRBJ2-1; the match to TRBD2 covers 8 bases. CDR3 length: 15 residues. Germline assignment: CDR1 SEHNR and CDR2 FQNEAQ (reference sequence). The V gene end was trimmed by 4 bases and the J gene end by 1 base; junction bases not matched to a gene: 3. DNA for the CDR3: TGTGCCAGCAGCTCCCAGCGGGAGTCCTACAATGAGCAGTTCTTC. This encodes CASSSQRESYNEQFF.

The chain combines TRBV7-9 with TRBJ2-2, with TRBD2 matching 7 bases. V gave up 5 bases and J gave up 3 bases; unmatched junction bases: 6. This CDR3 spans 15 amino acids. Germline V gene data show CDR1 as SEHNR and CDR2 as FQNEAQ (reference sequence). The chain's CDR3 is CASSGGTTHTGELFF. CDR3 nucleotide sequence: TGTGCCAGCAGCGGCGGGACTACTCACACCGGGGAGCTGTTTTTT.

V usage is TRBV2 and J usage is TRBJ2-1; D uncertain. Looked up from germline, CDR1 is SNHLY and CDR2 is FYNNEI. The CDR3 has 13 residues. The V end was cut by 7 bases, the J end by 2 bases, with 9 bases between. The CDR3 spells CASISETYNEQFF. The CDR3 DNA sequence: TGTGCCAGCATCTCAGAAACCTACAATGAGCAGTTCTTC.

V usage is TRBV27 and J usage is TRBJ1-2; no reliable D call. V shed 0 bases and J shed 3 bases, with 8 bases lying between them. There are 14 residues in the CDR3. CDR1 and CDR2 (germline): MNHEY, SMNVEV (reference sequence). The DNA of the CDR3 is TGTGCCAGCAGTTTATCGCGCACAGACTATGGCTACACCTTC. It is translated as CASSLSRTDYGYTF.

The rearrangement joins TRBV7-6 to TRBJ1-1; no firm D call. The CDR3 covers 12 residues. V lost 1 base, J lost 7 bases, and 7 bases lay in between. Germline V gives CDR1 SGHVS, CDR2 FNYEAQ. The CDR3 sequence: CASSLVWGEAFF. Written as DNA, the CDR3 is TGTGCCAGCAGCTTAGTATGGGGTGAAGCTTTCTTT.

The genes are TRBV7-9 and TRBJ1-6; D gene unclear. Trimming cost V 2 bases and J 10 bases, with 12 bases left between them. Germline values: CDR1 SEHNR, CDR2 FQNEAQ (reference sequence). The CDR3 has 14 amino acids. The CDR3 sequence: CASSLRSPHSPLHF. The CDR3 DNA follows: TGTGCCAGCAGCTTACGGTCGCCCCACTCACCCCTCCACTTT.

The J gene is TRBJ2-5, the V gene TRBV6-5; 9 nucleotides align to TRBD1. J was trimmed by 5 bases and V by 5 bases; bases with no gene match: 9. The CDR3 loop spans 15 amino acids. Germline V gene data show CDR1 as MNHEY and CDR2 as SVGAGI. CDR3 residues: CASSATGGLGETQYF. CDR3 bases: TGTGCCAGCAGTGCGACAGGGGGTTTGGGTGAGACCCAGTACTTC.

The chain employs TRBV6-1 and TRBJ2-5; TRBD1 agrees at 8 bases. After removal of 8 bases from V and 1 base from J, the junction contained 6 bases not matched to a gene. CDR1 and CDR2 (germline): MNHNS, SASEGT. This CDR3 region has 14 residues. CDR3 region: CASDGDRFQETQYF. The CDR3 DNA sequence: TGTGCCAGCGACGGGGACAGGTTCCAAGAGACCCAGTACTTC.

This clone was detected a few times. V gene TRBV7-9 combines with J gene TRBJ2-2; a possible D gene is TRBD1 (6 bases). From germline, CDR1 is SEHNR and CDR2 FQNEAQ (reference sequence). The V end was cut by 8 bases, the J end by 4 bases, with 17 bases between. This CDR3 contains 15 residues. CDR3 nucleotide sequence: TGTGCCAGCCTAATCCAGGGGATGAGCACCGGGGAGCTGTTTTTT. Its protein product is CASLIQGMSTGELFF.

The chain has TRBV11-2 and TRBJ2-1; the D gene is possibly TRBD1 (5 bases). CDR1 is SGHAT and CDR2 is FQNNGV in the germline V gene. Trimming took 5 bases from V and 9 from J, leaving 17 bases between them. The CDR3 contains 14 residues. This chain's CDR3 is CASSPTAVGPEQFF. The CDR3 DNA reads as TGTGCCAGCAGCCCGACTGCGGTGGGGCCTGAGCAGTTCTTC. Combining the CDR3 with reference TRBV11-2 and TRBJ2-1 gives the whole variable domain EAGVAQSPRYKIIEKRQSVAFWCNPISGHATLYWYQQILGQGPKLLIQFQNNGVVDDSQLPKDRFSAERLKGVDSTLKIQPAKLEDSAVYLCASSPTAVGPEQFFGPGTRLTVL.

This clone has only one observation. This chain links TRBV6-5 with TRBJ2-5; 8 nucleotides match TRBD1. CDR1 and CDR2 (germline): MNHEY, SVGAGI. V lost 1 base and J lost 2; bases outside the gene matches: 6. The CDR3 loop spans 16 amino acids. DNA of the CDR3: TGTGCCAGCAGTTACTTCTCAGGGGGCGAACAAGAGACCCAGTACTTC. Translating it yields CASSYFSGGEQETQYF.

This clone was counted only a few times. J is TRBJ1-1 and V is TRBV12-5; the match to TRBD1 covers 8 bases. After removal of 5 bases from V and 0 bases from J, the junction contained 23 bases not matched to a gene. The length of the CDR3 is 21 residues. CDR1 and CDR2 (germline): LGHNT, FRNRAP. The CDR3 is CASGLLYRDRILGPMNTEAFF. DNA of the CDR3: TGTGCTAGTGGTCTGCTATACCGGGACAGGATCTTAGGTCCTATGAACACTGAAGCTTTCTTT. The full variable domain, rest sourced from reference TRBV12-5 and TRBJ1-1, is DARVTQTPRHKVTEMGQEVTMRCQPILGHNTVFWYRQTMMQGLELLAYFRNRAPLDDSGMPKDRFSAEMPDATLATLKIQPSEPRDSAVYFCASGLLYRDRILGPMNTEAFFGQGTRLTVV.

This chain links TRBV27 with TRBJ2-5; D might be TRBD2 (5 bases). The germline V gene has CDR1 MNHEY and CDR2 SMNVEV (reference sequence). This CDR3 is built from 14 residues. V dropped 5 bases and J dropped 0 bases, with 10 bases sitting between them. Here the CDR3 reads CASSPIGDQETQYF. CDR3 nucleotides: TGTGCCAGCAGTCCGATCGGGGACCAAGAGACCCAGTACTTC.